The 2 T cell receptor beta chains given below trace back to one sample, sequenced in a study of T cells after posttransplantation cyclophosphamide. TCRdb's copy holds only in-frame clones and misses some; the assay was immunoSEQ multiplex PCR. The profile covers around 7,400 clones, none occurring a single time. Cyclophosphamide on days +3 and +4 followed busulfan-fludarabine conditioning and a marrow graft. Specimen: PBMCs, collected after allogeneic stem cell transplant with posttransplant cyclophosphamide. These receptors were taken from a male patient aged 45-60 years who received an allogeneic stem cell transplant from an unrelated donor, was CMV-positive, and had acute GVHD only. Some T cells may be graft donor cells.

This clone was counted ten times or more. V gene TRBV2 combines with J gene TRBJ2-7; TRBD1 agrees at 7 bases. The germline V gene encodes CDR1 SNHLY and CDR2 FYNNEI. V gave up 4 bases and J gave up 2 bases; unmatched junction bases: 5. CDR3 length equals 14 residues. CDR3 region: CASSGGQSPYEQYF. As DNA, the CDR3 is TGTGCCAGCAGTGGGGGACAGAGTCCCTACGAGCAGTACTTC.

This clone was seen repeatedly, ten times or more. V gene TRBV14 combines with J gene TRBJ2-3; the match to TRBD2 covers 8 bases. CDR1 is SGHDN and CDR2 is FVKESK in the germline V gene. This CDR3 region has 15 residues. The junction had 2 bases not matched to a gene; V was cut back by 1 base and J by 2 bases. For the CDR3, the DNA is TGTGCCAGCAGCCAAGTAGCGGGGACCACAGATACGCAGTATTTT. Amino acids: CASSQVAGTTDTQYF.